What follows are 7 T cell receptor beta chains derived from one specimen sequenced in a study of glioma-infiltrating T cells after dendritic cell vaccination. Profiled with immunoSEQ multiplex PCR; TCRdb holds only in-frame clones, not every one. The table has some 99,000 clones, less than 90% seen once; the top ten hold 5.4%. Time point given: after dendritic cell vaccination, including at tumor progression/relapse. The sequences come from blood, collected after dendritic cell vaccination. The receptors were sampled from a human donor with glioblastoma.

The chain joins TRBV21-1 to TRBJ1-2; whether TRBD1, the table's D call, matches the DNA was not checked. TRBV21-1 is a pseudogene. The CDR3 consists of 13 residues. In DNA form, the CDR3 reads TGTGCCAGCAGCGGGACAGGGAGTGATGGCTACACCTTC. This translates into CASSGTGSDGYTF.

The chain couples TRBV28 to TRBJ1-2; D is unclear. Germline V gene data show CDR1 as MDHEN and CDR2 as SYDVKM. This CDR3 is built from 12 residues. V lost 5 bases and J 3 bases, leaving 7 bases between the germline ends. The CDR3 coding sequence is TGTGCCAGCAGTGGGCAGGACTATGGCTACACCTTC. Translating gives CASSGQDYGYTF.

V gene TRBV18 combines with J gene TRBJ1-2; the match to TRBD1 covers 7 bases. Germline-derived CDR1 and CDR2 are KGHSH and LQKENI. V was clipped by 5 bases and J by 2 bases; unmatched bases: 8. The CDR3 consists of 15 residues. CDR3 sequence reads: CASSATGYHNYGYTF. For the CDR3, the DNA is TGTGCCAGCTCAGCGACAGGGTACCACAACTATGGCTACACCTTC.

This chain connects TRBV7-3 to TRBJ2-3; no clear D. Per germline, CDR1 SGHTA and CDR2 FQGTGA. The CDR3 consists of 13 residues. The V end was cut by 5 bases, the J end by 0 bases, with 6 bases between. The DNA for the CDR3 is TGTGCCAGCAGCCCCCATAGCACAGATACGCAGTATTTT. It yields the protein CASSPHSTDTQYF.

The chain joins TRBV2 to TRBJ2-3; 8 bases match TRBD2. Germline V gene sequence: CDR1 SNHLY, CDR2 FYNNEI. The length of the CDR3 is 17 residues. V lost 0 bases to trimming and J lost 2 bases; unmatched junction nucleotides: 7. CDR3 protein: CASSEALFSGITDTQYF. The DNA for the CDR3 is TGTGCCAGCAGTGAAGCGCTTTTTAGCGGGATCACAGATACGCAGTATTTT.

The rearrangement joins TRBV5-1 to TRBJ2-7, with D perhaps TRBD1 (8 bases). Per germline, CDR1 SGHRS and CDR2 YFSETQ. This CDR3 spans 17 amino acids. V lost 0 bases and J lost 3, with 19 bases in between. CDR3 sequence (DNA): TGCGCCAGCAGCTTGGTCGGGGGGACAGGAAGGATCTACGAGCAGTACTTC. This sequence encodes CASSLVGGTGRIYEQYF. Full variable domain (missing parts from reference TRBV5-1 and TRBJ2-7): KAGVTQTPRYLIKTRGQQVTLSCSPISGHRSVSWYQQTPGQGLQFLFEYFSETQRNKGNFPGRFSGRQFSNSRSEMNVSTLELGDSALYLCASSLVGGTGRIYEQYFGPGTRLTVT.

V is TRBV27 and J is TRBJ1-2; TRBD1 might be the D (5 bases). The germline CDR1 and CDR2 sequences are MNHEY and SMNVEV (reference sequence). CDR3 size: 14 residues. V shed 6 bases and J shed 4 bases, with 15 bases lying between them. The CDR3 DNA reads as TGTGCCAGCAGGGAGGGGAGACGTGGCTATGGCTACACCTTC. Translation gives CASREGRRGYGYTF.